The clone carrying this T cell receptor beta chain was observed a handful of times. Its specificity is unknown. CDR3 length: 15 residues. Trimming took off 3 bases at V and 1 base at J, with 12 bases between the two ends. Germline CDR1 is LNHDA and CDR2 is SQIVND (reference sequence). Treatment of the sample: oral pan-JAK inhibitor, 5-10 mg twice daily. The data derive from a study of CD8+ T cells in alopecia areata. Study results and caveats: Researchers reported that TCR sharing among patients proved less clear than in mice, possibly HLA-linked. Scalp clonality and expanded CD8+ clones among the top 100 fell significantly with tofacitinib.

As the sequencing template, cDNA was produced by extracting RNA and reverse transcribing it. Sequencing used immunoSEQ multiplex PCR; TCRdb keeps in-frame clones, though not all of them. The table records 180,000 or so clones, about 53% of them present only once. The receptor comes from a human donor with alopecia areata. V gene TRBV19 combines with J gene TRBJ1-2; D is unclear. The source material was CD8+ T cells sorted from blood, sampled at week 24, from a patient treated with tofacitinib. This CDR3 reads CASSIQVEINYGYTF. CDR3 DNA: TGTGCCAGTAGTATTCAGGTGGAGATTAACTATGGCTACACCTTC.